This is a list of T cell receptor beta chains from one sample in a study of TIL therapy for anti-PD-1-resistant metastatic lung cancer. The protocol was immunoSEQ multiplex PCR, while the TCRdb copy is restricted to in-frame clones and leaves out a portion. The sample has 60,000 or so clones; about two thirds are singletons. The sample was blood, taken at baseline. These receptors originate from a person between 30 and 80 years old with non-small cell lung cancer. Both conserved end residues are part of each CDR3. The D gene is left open where the match is weak. Where a row states a size, it is once, few, many or the class of an expanded clone; other rows omit it.

v_gene	abundance	j_gene	d_gene	CDR3aa	CDR3nt
TRBV4-2	few	TRBJ1-4	NA	CASGGRTREKLFF	TGTGCCAGCGGGGGACGGACCCGTGAAAAACTGTTTTTT
TRBV28	few	TRBJ1-1	TRBD1	CASRTGQALNTEAFF	TGTGCCAGCAGGACCGGACAGGCCTTGAACACTGAAGCTTTCTTT
TRBV5-4	NA	TRBJ2-3	TRBD2	CASSSQKLAGGPDTQYF	TGTGCCAGCAGCTCGCAAAAACTAGCGGGAGGGCCGGATACGCAGTATTTT
TRBV10-3	once	TRBJ2-2	TRBD1	CAIGTGEEGVYTGELFF	TGTGCCATAGGGACAGGGGAAGAAGGCGTGTACACCGGGGAGCTGTTTTTT
TRBV5-1	NA	TRBJ2-7	NA	CASSLVGQGQYEQYF	TGCGCCAGCAGCTTGGTGGGCCAGGGGCAGTACGAGCAGTACTTC
TRBV28	NA	TRBJ2-1	TRBD2	CASSPLAEVYNEQFF	TGTGCCAGCAGCCCCCTAGCGGAAGTATACAATGAGCAGTTCTTC
TRBV7-2	NA	TRBJ1-2	NA	CASRRDRGYGYTF	TGTGCCAGCCGAAGAGACAGAGGCTATGGCTACACCTTC
TRBV7-9	NA	TRBJ2-1	TRBD2	CASSLGTSVLNEQFF	TGTGCCAGCAGCTTAGGTACTAGCGTACTCAATGAGCAGTTCTTC
TRBV5-1	NA	TRBJ2-7	TRBD2	CASSLEAGRGGYEQYF	TGCGCCAGCAGCTTGGAGGCTGGGCGGGGGGGGTACGAGCAGTACTTC
TRBV11-3	NA	TRBJ2-1	TRBD2	CASSLAVYDNEQFF	TGTGCCAGCAGTCTAGCGGTTTATGACAATGAGCAGTTCTTC
TRBV7-9	NA	TRBJ1-1	NA	CASSFTTTGTEAFF	TGTGCCAGCAGCTTTACGACTACGGGAACTGAAGCTTTCTTT
TRBV5-1	few	TRBJ1-2	NA	CASSLARSAGGYTF	TGCGCCAGCAGCTTGGCTCGGTCGGCTGGAGGCTACACCTTC
TRBV2	NA	TRBJ2-3	TRBD2	CASSEWRETSDTQYF	TGTGCCAGCAGTGAGTGGCGGGAGACATCAGATACGCAGTATTTT
TRBV7-3	NA	TRBJ2-1	NA	CASSFGGSSYNEQFF	TGTGCCAGCAGCTTCGGGGGCAGCTCCTACAATGAGCAGTTCTTC
TRBV25-1	NA	TRBJ2-3	NA	CASSMGISSTDTQYF	TGTGCCAGCAGTATGGGAATCTCTAGCACAGATACGCAGTATTTT
TRBV10-3	few	TRBJ1-2	TRBD1	CAISPGQGSGYTF	TGTGCCATCAGTCCGGGACAGGGGAGCGGCTACACCTTC
TRBV5-4	NA	TRBJ2-2	NA	CASSRIGESAGELFF	TGTGCCAGCAGCCGAATCGGGGAGTCGGCCGGGGAGCTGTTTTTT
TRBV10-1	NA	TRBJ1-1	NA	CASSESWGVTEAFF	TGCGCCAGCAGTGAGTCGTGGGGGGTCACTGAAGCTTTCTTT
TRBV28	NA	TRBJ2-7	NA	CASSLPGQRWYEQYF	TGTGCCAGCAGTTTACCGGGGCAGCGTTGGTACGAGCAGTACTTC
TRBV2	NA	TRBJ2-5	NA	CASIFDRSQETQYF	TGTGCCAGCATTTTTGACAGGAGCCAAGAGACCCAGTACTTC
TRBV5-4	NA	TRBJ2-1	TRBD2	CASSSRTSGRGNEQFF	TGTGCCAGCAGCTCTAGGACTAGCGGGAGGGGCAATGAGCAGTTCTTC
TRBV11-2	NA	TRBJ2-2	TRBD1	CASSKGAHTGELFF	TGTGCCAGCAGTAAGGGGGCCCACACCGGGGAGCTGTTTTTT
TRBV2	NA	TRBJ2-5	NA	CASSDPRAQETQYF	TGTGCCAGCAGTGACCCCCGGGCCCAAGAGACCCAGTACTTC
TRBV7-3	NA	TRBJ2-1	NA	CASSPSALAELPYNEQFF	TGTGCCAGCAGCCCAAGTGCCTTAGCGGAATTGCCCTACAATGAGCAGTTCTTC
TRBV5-1	few	TRBJ1-2	NA	CASSLPADYGYTF	TGCGCCAGCAGCTTGCCTGCGGACTACGGCTACACCTTC
TRBV6-6	NA	TRBJ2-1	TRBD2	CASTTAGGYEQFF	TGTGCCAGCACTACAGCGGGAGGTTATGAGCAGTTCTTC
TRBV19	NA	TRBJ1-1	NA	CASMAYGGLNTEAFF	TGTGCCAGTATGGCCTATGGAGGGCTTAACACTGAAGCTTTCTTT
TRBV10-1	NA	TRBJ2-1	NA	CASSEYIGRNQQFF	TGCGCCAGCAGTGAGTACATAGGGCGGAATCAGCAGTTCTTC
TRBV27	once	TRBJ1-5	NA	CAIPVQGRNSNQPQHF	TGTGCCATCCCAGTTCAGGGTAGGAATAGCAATCAGCCCCAGCATTTT
TRBV30	NA	TRBJ1-2	NA	CAWSNEGDYGYTF	TGTGCCTGGAGTAACGAGGGGGACTATGGCTACACCTTC
TRBV9	NA	TRBJ2-3	TRBD2	CASSVGLALTDTQYF	TGTGCCAGCAGCGTGGGACTAGCGCTGACAGATACGCAGTATTTT
TRBV5-4	few	TRBJ1-1	TRBD1	CASSYRGRNTEAFF	TGTGCCAGCAGTTACAGGGGTCGAAACACTGAAGCTTTCTTT
TRBV6-1	few	TRBJ1-2	TRBD1	CASSEAGGRDSYGYTF	TGTGCCAGCAGTGAAGCGGGTGGCCGGGACAGCTATGGCTACACCTTC
TRBV5-1	NA	TRBJ2-5	TRBD2	CASSRLTSGGLQETQYF	TGCGCCAGCAGCCGACTCACTAGCGGGGGCCTCCAAGAGACCCAGTACTTC
TRBV19	NA	TRBJ1-5	NA	CASSIIPPRLVPQHF	TGTGCCAGTAGTATAATCCCCCCTAGGTTGGTTCCCCAGCATTTT
TRBV9	NA	TRBJ2-7	NA	CASSVVGNLGEQYF	TGTGCCAGCAGCGTAGTGGGGAACTTGGGCGAGCAGTACTTC
TRBV6-1	NA	TRBJ2-2	NA	CASSGQVDTGELFF	TGTGCCAGCAGTGGGCAGGTGGACACCGGGGAGCTGTTTTTT
TRBV6-5	NA	TRBJ1-3	NA	CASSYTSLRDGNTIYF	TGTGCCAGCAGTTACACCTCATTGCGGGATGGAAACACCATATATTTT
TRBV5-6	NA	TRBJ1-3	NA	CASSSGLRTIYF	TGTGCCAGCAGCTCGGGGCTAAGGACCATATATTTT
TRBV5-1	NA	TRBJ1-2	NA	CASSLVPDMDYTF	TGCGCCAGCAGCTTGGTGCCGGATATGGACTACACCTTC
TRBV12-5	few	TRBJ2-7	NA	CASGPDPTPYEQYF	TGTGCTAGTGGACCCGACCCTACACCTTACGAGCAGTACTTC
TRBV7-3	NA	TRBJ2-1	NA	CASRTSLDGEQFF	TGTGCCAGCAGGACCAGTTTGGATGGTGAGCAGTTCTTC
TRBV7-3	once	TRBJ2-1	NA	CASSLNGLTYNEQFF	TGTGCCAGCAGCTTAAACGGACTAACCTACAATGAGCAGTTCTTC
TRBV6-1	NA	TRBJ2-7	NA	CASSDGLIYEQYF	TGTGCCAGCAGTGATGGACTAATTTACGAGCAGTACTTC
TRBV5-1	NA	TRBJ2-1	NA	CASNPGDSYNEQFF	TGCGCCAGCAACCCAGGAGACTCCTACAATGAGCAGTTCTTC